This T cell receptor beta chain is from a study of vaccination and CD4 T cells after COVID-19. Documented time point: late sampling 161 to 241 days after vaccination in a few convalescent patients. Stated treatment: approximately 9-day PBMC culture with coronavirus spike peptide pools or control peptides (ViraFEST assay). Cultured CD4+ T-cell DNA underwent Oncomine TCR Beta short-read sequencing. MiXCR, run by TCRdb on the PCR reads, gives a single entry per CDR3 protein. The table records around 25,000 distinct CDR3 sequences, 25% to 30% of them present only once. Study-wide results and limits: The median number of SARS-CoV-2-reactive clonotypes increased from roughly 21 to 40, a change that did not reach significance.

Per germline, CDR1 LNHDA and CDR2 SQIVND (reference sequence). There are 14 residues in the CDR3. Concerning this clonotype itself: Its cognate antigen is unknown. Sequence at one end of the junction differs from germline and may be a read error.

The sequence came from a human donor who had recovered from COVID-19. The chain joins TRBV19 to TRBJ2-5, with D perhaps TRBD2 (6 bases). Here the sequenced sample was CD4+ T cells from blood, cultured in vitro, taken about 7 months after SARS-CoV-2 vaccination. Here the CDR3 reads CASRDRGSQETQYF. The CDR3 nucleotides read TGCGCCAGTAGGGACCGGGGGTCACAAGAGACCCAGTACTTC.